The 24 T cell receptor beta chains below all came from one sample that was sequenced in a study of T-cell memory formation after mild COVID-19. MiXCR, run by TCRdb on the 5' RACE reads, gives a single entry per CDR3 protein. The sample lists 40,000 to 60,000 distinct CDR3 sequences, 25% to 30% occurring once. The specimen was PBMCs or a T cell subset sorted from them (not recorded which). The receptors shown here come from a man in his late teens or twenties who had mild COVID-19 (a few samples of this study predate the infection). Cell type and time point are not known.

This clonotype was recorded a few times. The chain is built from TRBV15 and TRBJ2-3; 8 bases fit TRBD1. V trimming: 5 bases; J trimming: 4 bases; junction bases outside the gene matches: 11. This CDR3 spans 16 amino acids. Per germline, CDR1 LNHNV and CDR2 YYDKDF (reference sequence). DNA for the CDR3: TGTGCCACCAGCTCCACGACAGGGGATCGTCCAGATACGCAGTATTTT. As protein: CATSSTTGDRPDTQYF. The whole variable domain, filled in from reference TRBV15 and TRBJ2-3, reads DAMVIQNPRYQVTQFGKPVTLSCSQTLNHNVMYWYQQKSSQAPKLLFHYYDKDFNNEADTPDNFQSRRPNTSFCFLDIRSPGLGDTAMYLCATSSTTGDRPDTQYFGPGTRLTVL.

In this sample, this clonotype turned up many times. V gene TRBV29-1 combines with J gene TRBJ2-7; D not certain. Per germline, CDR1 SQVTM and CDR2 ANQGSEA. The CDR3 covers 12 residues. Trimming pared 1 base from V and 1 base from J, leaving 5 bases between. CDR3: CSVEGDSYEQYF. In DNA, the CDR3 is TGCAGCGTTGAAGGGGATTCCTACGAGCAGTACTTC.

This clonotype was seen a few times. The CDR3 nucleotides read TGTGCCAGCAGTTACCCCCTAGCGGGGGACACTACAAGGGATGAGCAGTTCTTC. Translating it yields CASSYPLAGDTTRDEQFF. The chain links TRBV6-2 or TRBV6-3 to TRBJ2-1; 10 bases map to TRBD2. The CDR3 spans 18 residues. V dropped 2 bases and J dropped 8; count of bases not matched to a gene: 15. The germline gives CDR1 MNHEY, CDR2 SVGEGT.

The chain has TRBV6-6 and TRBJ1-5; D is ambiguous. Trimming removed 3 bases at V and 7 bases at J, with 19 bases between. The CDR3 loop spans 16 amino acids. Germline V gives CDR1 MNHNY, CDR2 SVGAGI (reference sequence). The CDR3 region has the DNA TGTGCCAGCAGTTATAATCCCCACGTGGGAGGGCAGCCCCAGCATTTT. It encodes CASSYNPHVGGQPQHF.

This clonotype was recorded a few times. J is TRBJ2-3 and V is TRBV27; TRBD2 agrees at 14 bases. This CDR3 has 19 residues. Germline V gene sequence: CDR1 MNHEY, CDR2 SMNVEV (reference sequence). Trimming at V came to 3 bases and at J to 0 bases, leaving 8 bases not matched to a gene. CDR3 in DNA: TGTGCCAGCAGTTTCTTTGGACTAGCGGGGGGCGGTAGCACAGATACGCAGTATTTT. It codes for CASSFFGLAGGGSTDTQYF.

The chain couples TRBV15 to TRBJ2-7, with TRBD2 identical over 8 bases. The CDR3 consists of 15 residues. The V and J ends lost 1 base and 5 bases, in that order; junction bases with no gene match: 7. The germline CDR1 and CDR2 sequences are LNHNV and YYDKDF (reference sequence). The CDR3: CATSRALERGNEQYF. CDR3 sequence (DNA): TGTGCCACCAGCAGAGCCCTGGAGCGGGGGAACGAGCAGTACTTC.

This chain connects TRBV27 to TRBJ2-7; 7 bases line up with TRBD1. Germline V gives CDR1 MNHEY, CDR2 SMNVEV (reference sequence). The CDR3 has 14 amino acids. The ends lost 6 bases at V and 3 bases at J; junction bases unmatched: 8. The CDR3 loop is CASSQGDSHYEQYF. The CDR3 DNA sequence: TGTGCCAGCAGCCAAGGGGACAGCCACTACGAGCAGTACTTC.

V and J are TRBV4-1 and TRBJ1-1; a weak D match, TRBD1 (6 bases). Germline CDR1 is MGHRA and CDR2 is YSYEKL. Trimming left V 4 bases short and J 2 bases short, with 14 bases between. CDR3 size: 15 residues. This chain's CDR3 is CASSRGPGTNTEAFF. CDR3 sequence (DNA): TGCGCCAGCAGCCGGGGTCCGGGGACAAACACTGAAGCTTTCTTT.

The genes are TRBV6-5 and TRBJ1-1; D not resolved. The CDR3 has 13 amino acids. The ends were cut back, 0 bases at V and 4 bases at J, with 6 bases in the middle. The germline gives CDR1 MNHEY, CDR2 SVGAGI. The CDR3 DNA is TGTGCCAGCAGTTACTCCCGAGTCACTGAAGCTTTCTTT. The encoded protein is CASSYSRVTEAFF.

This chain connects TRBV6-4 to TRBJ2-3; D possibly matches TRBD1 or TRBD2 (5 bases each). This CDR3 region has 14 residues. Trimming removed 9 bases at V and 2 bases at J, with 15 bases between. The germline V gene has CDR1 MRHNA and CDR2 SNTAGT. In DNA, the CDR3 is TGTGCCAGTTCTCGAGGGGAGACCACAGATACGCAGTATTTT. This sequence encodes CASSRGETTDTQYF.

The chain couples TRBV12-3 or TRBV12-4 to TRBJ1-5; unclear D gene. The CDR3 consists of 13 residues. V was shortened by 2 bases and J by 7 bases, with 9 bases between the two germline ends. Here the CDR3 DNA reads TGTGCCAGCAGTTTATTTATGGGCCAGCCCCAGCATTTT. Amino acid sequence: CASSLFMGQPQHF.

This clonotype was observed once. The chain links TRBV4-1 to TRBJ1-1, with D perhaps matching TRBD1 (5 bases). CDR3 length equals 17 residues. Looked up from germline, CDR1 is MGHRA and CDR2 is YSYEKL. V was cut by 2 bases and J by 0 bases, with 16 bases left in between. CDR3 in amino acids: CASSQPYNRRVNTEAFF. The CDR3, as DNA: TGCGCCAGCAGCCAACCTTATAACAGGCGGGTGAACACTGAAGCTTTCTTT.

The chain carries TRBV11-2 and TRBJ2-5, with 11 bases aligning to TRBD2. This CDR3 spans 15 amino acids. Germline lookup yields CDR1 SGHAT and CDR2 FQNNGV. The V and J ends lost 3 bases and 5 bases, in that order; junction bases with no gene match: 5. The CDR3 reads CASSLTSGILETQYF. The DNA of the CDR3 is TGTGCCAGCAGCTTGACTAGCGGGATTCTCGAGACCCAGTACTTC.

V usage is TRBV5-1 and J usage is TRBJ2-1, with D perhaps given as TRBD1 or TRBD2 (5 bases each). This CDR3 comprises 14 residues. With 2 bases removed from V and 4 bases from J, the gap between germline ends came to 10 bases. Germline V gene sequence: CDR1 SGHRS, CDR2 YFSETQ. CDR3 DNA sequence: TGCGCCAGCAGCTTCCGGGGCCCTTACAATGAGCAGTTCTTC. Protein sequence: CASSFRGPYNEQFF.

This chain connects TRBV6-5 to TRBJ2-1; no firm D call. Germline lookup yields CDR1 MNHEY and CDR2 SVGAGI. Trimming removed 6 bases at V and 6 bases at J, with 9 bases between. This CDR3 has 12 amino acids. The DNA of the CDR3 is TGTGCCAGCAGCCCTGGAGTCAATGAGCAGTTCTTC. This translates into CASSPGVNEQFF.

The gene calls are TRBV7-9 and TRBJ2-3; TRBD2 aligns across 10 bases. The CDR3 is 14 amino acids. Per the germline V gene, CDR1 is SEHNR and CDR2 is FQNEAQ (reference sequence). V lost 11 bases and J lost 2; bases outside the gene matches: 7. CDR3 sequence reads: CASWTSGLTDTQYF. As DNA, the CDR3 is TGTGCCTCCTGGACTAGCGGCCTCACAGATACGCAGTATTTT.

The rearrangement joins TRBV6-2 or TRBV6-3 to TRBJ1-4; D remains ambiguous. CDR3 length: 13 residues. Trimming took off 6 bases at V and 6 bases at J, with 11 bases between the two ends. Germline V gene data show CDR1 as MNHEY and CDR2 as SVGEGT. CDR3 coding DNA: TGTGCCAGCAGCCGCTCGCGGGATGAAAAACTGTTTTTT. Translation gives CASSRSRDEKLFF.

This clonotype has just a few counts. CDR3 nucleotide sequence: TGCGCCAGCAGCCGCGACCGGAAGGATGAAAAACTGTTTTTT. It codes for CASSRDRKDEKLFF. The chain combines TRBV4-1 with TRBJ1-4; no definite D call. In germline, CDR1 is MGHRA, CDR2 YSYEKL. V was shortened by 4 bases and J by 6 bases, with 12 bases between the two germline ends. This CDR3 is built from 14 residues.

This clonotype was picked up a small number of times. The gene calls are TRBV6-1 and TRBJ2-7, with TRBD1 identical over 10 bases. The V gene end was trimmed by 4 bases and the J gene end by 4 bases; junction bases not matched to a gene: 7. The CDR3 length is 15 residues. Per the germline V gene, CDR1 is MNHNS and CDR2 is SASEGT. This chain's CDR3 is CASSVGDRGQYEQYF. The CDR3, as DNA: TGTGCCAGCAGTGTCGGAGACAGGGGGCAGTACGAGCAGTACTTC.

This clonotype was seen a few times. This chain connects TRBV6-1 to TRBJ2-7; the D gene is possibly TRBD2 (5 bases). From germline, CDR1 is MNHNS and CDR2 SASEGT. The V end was cut by 4 bases, the J end by 3 bases, with 16 bases between. CDR3 length: 15 amino acids. CDR3 bases: TGTGCCAGCAGTGGGGGAGCGTCGAACCGCTACGAGCAGTACGTC. Amino acids: CASSGGASNRYEQYV.

Only a few counts were recorded for this clonotype. The chain employs TRBV12-3 or TRBV12-4 and TRBJ1-2, with D perhaps TRBD1 (6 bases). This CDR3 is 11 amino acids long. The V end was cut by 5 bases, the J end by 14 bases, with 15 bases between. CDR3 DNA: TGTGCCAGCAGTGAAAGGGGGGAATTAACCTTC. It specifies CASSERGELTF.

This clonotype has just a few counts. CDR3 loop: CASSDSGLAEETQYF. The DNA of the CDR3 is TGTGCCAGCAGTGACTCGGGACTAGCAGAAGAGACCCAGTACTTC. This rearrangement joins TRBV2 to TRBJ2-5, with 9 positions matching TRBD2. With 3 bases clipped from V and 3 bases from J, the junction kept 5 bases outside the gene matches. This CDR3 is built from 15 residues. CDR1 and CDR2 (germline): SNHLY, FYNNEI.

The V call is TRBV7-9, the J call TRBJ2-5; D call uncertain. The CDR3 spans 12 residues. V was cut by 3 bases and J by 4 bases, with 6 bases left in between. Per the germline V gene, CDR1 is SEHNR and CDR2 is FQNEAQ (reference sequence). CDR3 bases: TGTGCCAGCAGCTTTATGGGAGAGACCCAGTACTTC. Translating it yields CASSFMGETQYF.

The rearrangement joins TRBV3-1 to TRBJ2-2, with a tentative D call TRBD1 (6 bases). The CDR3 has 12 amino acids. Germline CDR1 reads LGHDT; CDR2 reads YNNKEL (reference sequence). The V end was cut by 11 bases, the J end by 3 bases, with 10 bases between. For the CDR3, the DNA is TGTGCCTCAGGGGTGGACACCGGGGAGCTGTTTTTT. It yields the protein CASGVDTGELFF.